The 30 T cell receptor beta chains below come from one sample, sequenced in a study of T cell changes during pregnancy in multiple sclerosis (dated by TCRdb to between 2019 and 2020). The library was generated by the immunoSEQ multiplex PCR assay. Entries here come from immuneACCESS through TCRdb and include only in-frame sequences with V and J called. Some clones fail to appear in such tables; in the studies checked, an unresolved V gene covers under half of the shortfall, and the cause of the remainder is unknown. This sample holds about 64,000 clones; 96% were observed only once. Roughly 2.4% of the sample belongs to the ten largest clones. This specimen consisted of CD8+ T cells from peripheral blood mononuclear cells, obtained after pregnancy. All receptors derive from a female donor with multiple sclerosis, enrolled in a pregnancy study.

V is TRBV28 and J is TRBJ1-1; D might be TRBD1 (5 bases). Per germline, CDR1 MDHEN and CDR2 SYDVKM. V was shortened by 5 bases and J by 1 base, with 14 bases between the two germline ends. This CDR3 contains 15 residues. CDR3 DNA sequence: TGTGCCAGCAGTCCCTCCAGGGAAACGAACACTGAAGCTTTCTTT. This sequence encodes CASSPSRETNTEAFF.

The chain recombines TRBV5-4 with TRBJ2-2, with a possible D match to TRBD1 (6 bases). Germline V CDR1 and CDR2: SGHNT, YYREEE (reference sequence). The CDR3 spans 14 residues. The V end lost 5 bases, the J end lost 7 bases, and 15 bases lay between the germline ends. The CDR3 DNA is TGTGCCAGCAGACAGGGAGATCAGAGCGGGGAGCTGTTTTTT. Translation gives CASRQGDQSGELFF.

The chain combines TRBV28 with TRBJ1-2; D unresolved. This CDR3 contains 13 residues. Per the germline V gene, CDR1 is MDHEN and CDR2 is SYDVKM. V was trimmed by 2 bases and J by 2 bases, leaving 6 bases between them. The CDR3 is CASSLRQNYGYTF. Here the CDR3 DNA reads TGTGCCAGCAGTTTACGTCAGAACTATGGCTACACCTTC.

The chain carries TRBV7-8 and TRBJ2-5; 7 bases match TRBD2. The length of the CDR3 is 12 residues. Germline V gene sequence: CDR1 SGHVS, CDR2 FQNEAQ. With 10 bases clipped from V and 0 bases from J, the junction kept 2 bases outside the gene matches. The CDR3 is CATRGNQETQYF. The CDR3 DNA reads as TGTGCCACGCGGGGGAACCAAGAGACCCAGTACTTC.

This rearrangement joins TRBV29-1 to TRBJ1-1; D possibly corresponds to TRBD1 (5 bases). Trimming stripped 6 bases from V and 4 bases from J, with 21 bases between. Germline assignment: CDR1 SQVTM and CDR2 ANQGSEA. The CDR3 is 15 amino acids. The CDR3 region is CSVPWLVRGFTEAFF. Written as DNA, the CDR3 is TGCAGCGTCCCTTGGCTCGTAAGGGGATTCACTGAAGCTTTCTTT.

The chain has TRBV4-1 and TRBJ2-7, with TRBD2 matching over 7 bases. The V gene's germline CDR1 is MGHRA and CDR2 YSYEKL. With V trimmed by 0 bases and J by 3 bases, 17 bases remained unmatched. The CDR3 runs 19 residues. CDR3 bases: TGCGCCAGCAGCCAAGATCCGGGCGCTAGCGGTAGGGAGTACTACGAGCAGTACTTC. It yields the protein CASSQDPGASGREYYEQYF.

The chain has TRBV6-1 and TRBJ2-1; no clear D. Looked up from germline, CDR1 is MNHNS and CDR2 is SASEGT. The CDR3 covers 12 residues. Trimming removed 3 bases at V and 4 bases at J, with 4 bases between. CDR3 in DNA: TGTGCCAGCAGTGACAGATACAATGAGCAGTTCTTC. Translated, it gives CASSDRYNEQFF.

V and J are TRBV18 and TRBJ1-4; D gene uncertain. The V end lost 4 bases, the J end lost 7 bases, and 16 bases lay between the germline ends. The CDR3 is made up of 15 amino acids. Germline V gene lookup returns CDR1 KGHSH and CDR2 LQKENI. The CDR3 coding sequence is TGTGCCAGCTCACTATTCCAAGACTCTCGTGAAAAACTGTTTTTT. Amino acid sequence: CASSLFQDSREKLFF.

The gene calls are TRBV7-9 and TRBJ2-1; D unclear. V lost 5 bases to trimming and J lost 0 bases, with 14 bases between them. Germline V gene lookup returns CDR1 SEHNR and CDR2 FQNEAQ (reference sequence). This CDR3 comprises 16 residues. The chain's CDR3 is CASSPRVSDSYNEQFF. Here the CDR3 DNA reads TGTGCCAGCAGCCCCCGGGTGAGCGACTCCTACAATGAGCAGTTCTTC.

The chain recombines TRBV19 with TRBJ2-2; 7 nucleotides line up with TRBD1. CDR1 and CDR2 (germline): LNHDA, SQIVND (reference sequence). V lost 4 bases to trimming and J lost 1 base; unmatched junction nucleotides: 6. The CDR3 contains 16 residues. CDR3: CASSTQDRLNTGELFF. CDR3 in DNA: TGTGCCAGTAGTACCCAGGACAGGTTGAACACCGGGGAGCTGTTTTTT. Full variable domain (rest looked up from reference TRBV19 and TRBJ2-2): DGGITQSPKYLFRKEGQNVTLSCEQNLNHDAMYWYRQDPGQGLRLIYYSQIVNDFQKGDIAEGYSVSREKKESFPLTVTSAQKNPTAFYLCASSTQDRLNTGELFFGEGSRLTVL.

This clone occurred once. The chain recombines TRBV27 with TRBJ2-6; 10 bases match TRBD1. CDR3 length: 16 residues. The junction had 9 bases not matched to a gene; V was cut back by 10 bases and J by 3 bases. CDR1 is MNHEY, CDR2 SMNVEV, per germline (reference sequence). The DNA for the CDR3 is TGTGCCACCCAGACAGGGGGCTTTGTTGGGGCCAACGTCCTGACTTTC. Translated: CATQTGGFVGANVLTF.

This chain uses TRBV5-4 with TRBJ2-7; TRBD1 matches at 8 bases. With 4 bases clipped from V and 4 bases from J, the junction kept 7 bases outside the gene matches. Germline loops: CDR1 SGHNT, CDR2 YYREEE (reference sequence). The CDR3 sequence is 14 residues long. CDR3 region: CASSPGTGSYEQYF. The CDR3 bases are TGTGCCAGCAGCCCCGGGACAGGATCGTACGAGCAGTACTTC. Full variable domain (outside the CDR3, taken from reference TRBV5-4 and TRBJ2-7): ETGVTQSPTHLIKTRGQQVTLRCSSQSGHNTVSWYQQALGQGPQFIFQYYREEENGRGNFPPRFSGLQFPNYSSELNVNALELDDSALYLCASSPGTGSYEQYFGPGTRLTVT.

The CDR3 DNA reads TGCGCCAGCAGCCAAGATTCTCGCGGAGCCTACAATGAGCAGTTCTTC. Residues: CASSQDSRGAYNEQFF. The gene calls are TRBV4-3 and TRBJ2-1; D ambiguous. CDR1 is LGHNA, CDR2 YSLEER, per germline. The V and J ends lost 0 bases and 2 bases respectively, with 11 bases between them. The CDR3 covers 16 residues.

This clone was recorded once. The V call is TRBV5-1, the J call TRBJ2-3, with D possibly matching TRBD1 (6 bases). V gave up 3 bases and J gave up 4 bases, with 15 bases separating them. Germline assignment: CDR1 SGHRS and CDR2 YFSETQ. This CDR3 region has 15 residues. Here the CDR3 reads CASSSRGTGSDTQYF. The CDR3 DNA reads as TGCGCCAGCAGCTCCCGCGGCACAGGGTCAGATACGCAGTATTTT.

The V call is TRBV6-5, the J call TRBJ1-5, with TRBD1 matching 7 bases. The germline V gene encodes CDR1 MNHEY and CDR2 SVGAGI. The CDR3 covers 14 residues. J was trimmed by 6 bases and V by 4 bases; bases with no gene match: 6. The CDR3 region is CASSLTGSGQPQHF. CDR3 bases: TGTGCCAGCAGTTTGACAGGGTCCGGTCAGCCCCAGCATTTT.

V gene TRBV11-3 combines with J gene TRBJ2-7, with 9 bases aligning to TRBD1. This CDR3 comprises 15 residues. Trimming removed 3 bases from V and 5 bases from J; junction bases left unmatched: 8. Germline values: CDR1 SGHNT, CDR2 YENEEA. The DNA of the CDR3 is TGTGCCAGCAGCTTCAGGCGGGACAGGGCCCACGAGCAGTACTTC. It specifies CASSFRRDRAHEQYF.

The chain recombines TRBV19 with TRBJ2-1, with 7 bases matching TRBD2. This CDR3 has 15 amino acids. Trimming cost V 1 base and J 3 bases; bases outside gene matches: 3. From germline, CDR1 is LNHDA and CDR2 SQIVND (reference sequence). The chain's CDR3 is CASSIAGGFYNEQFF. Written as DNA, the CDR3 is TGTGCCAGTAGTATAGCGGGAGGATTCTACAATGAGCAGTTCTTC.

The chain combines TRBV28 with TRBJ1-1; TRBD1 might be the D (5 bases). The germline gives CDR1 MDHEN, CDR2 SYDVKM. Trimming pared 8 bases from V and 5 bases from J, leaving 12 bases between. CDR3 size: 12 residues. The CDR3 nucleotides are TGTGCCAGCGGGGGGGGAGATACTGAAGCTTTCTTT. This encodes CASGGGDTEAFF. Full variable domain (rest looked up from reference TRBV28 and TRBJ1-1): DVKVTQSSRYLVKRTGEKVFLECVQDMDHENMFWYRQDPGLGLRLIYFSYDVKMKEKGDIPEGYSVSREKKERFSLILESASTNQTSMYLCASGGGDTEAFFGQGTRLTVV.

This chain uses TRBV6-1 with TRBJ1-3; 9 bases map to TRBD1. The CDR3 is made up of 18 amino acids. V was pared by 4 bases and J by 3 bases, with 13 bases of the junction left unmatched. CDR1 is MNHNS and CDR2 is SASEGT in the germline V gene. CDR3 sequence: CASSAFNEDRGIGNTIYF. CDR3 coding DNA: TGTGCCAGCAGTGCTTTCAACGAGGACAGGGGTATTGGAAACACCATATATTTT.

The V call is TRBV4-2, the J call TRBJ2-7; TRBD2 aligns across 10 bases. The CDR3 length is 15 residues. V shed 1 base and J 3 bases; nucleotides not matched to a gene: 3. Germline-derived CDR1 and CDR2 are LGHNA and YNFKEQ. The CDR3 nucleotides are TGTGCCAGCAGCCAAGGGTTAGCGGGAGGCTACGAGCAGTACTTC. Encoded protein: CASSQGLAGGYEQYF.

The chain has TRBV6-1 and TRBJ2-7; 7 positions agree with TRBD1. Looked up from germline, CDR1 is MNHNS and CDR2 is SASEGT. The junction had 8 bases not matched to a gene; V was cut back by 5 bases and J by 4 bases. CDR3 length equals 14 residues. The CDR3 DNA reads TGTGCCAGCAGTCAGGGGGACACTGGATACGAGCAGTACTTC. Its translation: CASSQGDTGYEQYF.

This clone occurred once. The chain combines TRBV11-2 with TRBJ2-3, with 7 bases identical to TRBD2. Germline V lookup: CDR1 SGHAT, CDR2 FQNNGV. Trimming took 5 bases from V and 4 from J; bases not matched to a gene: 15. The length of the CDR3 is 17 residues. The CDR3: CASSPRTSVAYSDTQYF. Written as DNA, the CDR3 is TGTGCCAGCAGCCCCAGGACTAGTGTTGCGTATTCAGATACGCAGTATTTT.

This clone was found once. The rearrangement uses TRBV9 and TRBJ2-3; D unresolved. The CDR3 is 12 residues long. V was shortened by 5 bases and J by 2 bases, with 6 bases between the two germline ends. Germline-derived CDR1 and CDR2 are SGDLS and YYNGEE. The CDR3 sequence: CASSVNTDTQYF. CDR3 coding DNA: TGTGCCAGCAGTGTCAACACAGATACGCAGTATTTT. The variable domain in full, completed from reference TRBV9 and TRBJ2-3, reads DSGVTQTPKHLITATGQRVTLRCSPRSGDLSVYWYQQSLDQGLQFLIQYYNGEERAKGNILERFSAQQFPDLHSELNLSSLELGDSALYFCASSVNTDTQYFGPGTRLTVL.

Written as DNA, the CDR3 is TGTGCCAGCAGCCCAGGAGGGAGAAGAGGCTACACCTTC. Its translation is CASSPGGRRGYTF. This chain links TRBV9 with TRBJ1-2; D remains ambiguous. V dropped 4 bases and J dropped 8 bases, with 15 bases sitting between them. In germline, CDR1 is SGDLS, CDR2 YYNGEE. This CDR3 has 13 residues.

The chain is built from TRBV28 and TRBJ2-5; D is perhaps TRBD1 (6 bases). From germline, CDR1 is MDHEN and CDR2 SYDVKM. Trimming took off 6 bases at V and 4 bases at J, with 15 bases between the two ends. The CDR3 runs 14 residues. CDR3 amino acids: CASRPAGAPETQYF. In DNA form, the CDR3 reads TGTGCCAGCAGACCAGCAGGGGCCCCAGAGACCCAGTACTTC.

J is TRBJ2-5 and V is TRBV18, with D hard to call. The germline gives CDR1 KGHSH, CDR2 LQKENI. Trimming left V 3 bases short and J 4 bases short, with 24 bases between. This CDR3 comprises 18 residues. CDR3 DNA: TGTGCCAGCTCACCGGAGTGGTCTAGACTTCCGAACGGAGAGACCCAGTACTTC. Its translation is CASSPEWSRLPNGETQYF.

This chain links TRBV6-5 with TRBJ2-7; 7 bases match TRBD1. The CDR3 totals 13 residues. Per the germline V gene, CDR1 is MNHEY and CDR2 is SVGAGI. The ends lost 4 bases at V and 5 bases at J; junction bases unmatched: 5. The chain's CDR3 is CASSFDRDNEQYF. The DNA of the CDR3 is TGTGCCAGCAGTTTCGACAGGGACAACGAGCAGTACTTC.

The chain carries TRBV19 and TRBJ2-1; 7 bases align to TRBD2. The CDR3 sequence is 14 residues long. Losses at the gene ends were 5 bases for V and 7 bases for J; bases not matched to a gene: 8. From germline, CDR1 is LNHDA and CDR2 SQIVND (reference sequence). CDR3 sequence: CASSHGLVVNEQFF. The CDR3 region has the DNA TGTGCCAGTAGTCACGGACTAGTTGTTAATGAGCAGTTCTTC.

This clone is a singleton in its sample. The genes are TRBV7-9 and TRBJ2-2, with D possibly TRBD2 on 6 matching bases. V was cut by 10 bases and J by 0 bases, with 12 bases left in between. Germline CDR1 reads SEHNR; CDR2 reads FQNEAQ (reference sequence). CDR3 length: 14 residues. CDR3 in amino acids: CATPGLANTGELFF. The CDR3 DNA is TGTGCCACCCCGGGACTCGCGAACACCGGGGAGCTGTTTTTT.

This sequence joins TRBV28 and TRBJ1-6; no firm D call. The V gene lost 3 bases and the J gene lost 9 bases, with 12 bases spanning the gap. Germline loops: CDR1 MDHEN, CDR2 SYDVKM. This CDR3 spans 14 amino acids. The CDR3 DNA is TGTGCCAGCAGTTTTCGAGGCATGGGTTCACCCCTCCACTTT. Translated, it gives CASSFRGMGSPLHF. Looking up the rest from reference TRBV28 and TRBJ1-6 gives the full variable domain: DVKVTQSSRYLVKRTGEKVFLECVQDMDHENMFWYRQDPGLGLRLIYFSYDVKMKEKGDIPEGYSVSREKKERFSLILESASTNQTSMYLCASSFRGMGSPLHFGNGTRLTVT.